This TCR beta chain is from a study of identical twins. Study results and limitations: The authors drew conclusions from cross-sectional statistical analysis rather than following the same donors. Excess sharing between twins was weaker in beta out-of-frame sequences. Some out-of-frame alpha sequences were shared by twins, and these showed excess low generation probability.

The CDR3 is 15 amino acids. CDR1 SEHNR and CDR2 FQNEAQ come from the germline V gene (reference sequence). V was cut by 3 bases and J by 0 bases, with 12 bases left in between. cDNA molecules carried unique molecular identifiers, and template switching added a universal primer site. MiXCR was run by TCRdb on the 5' RACE reads, yielding one entry per CDR3 protein. The sample records about 1.7 million distinct CDR3 sequences, roughly a third being singletons. Concerning this clonotype itself: Its matching antigen is unknown.

The chain combines TRBV7-9 with TRBJ2-7, with a weak D call TRBD2 (6 bases). Sequencing was done on a sample of cord blood. The sequence was collected from a newborn girl in good health. The CDR3 DNA follows: TGTGCCAGCAGCTTGTCAAGCGGGTTCTCCTACGAGCAGTACTTC. This encodes CASSLSSGFSYEQYF.